The rows below give T cell receptor beta chains drawn from one sample of a study of CD8+ T cells in alopecia areata. Libraries were prepared by immunoSEQ multiplex PCR; TCRdb keeps only in-frame clonotypes and omits some of them. The sample holds approximately 210,000 clones, just over 65% seen once. The material sequenced was CD4+ T cells sorted from blood, taken around week 44, from a patient treated with tofacitinib. The origin of the receptors is a human donor with alopecia areata. CDR3s include the opening cysteine and the closing phenylalanine or tryptophan. D genes are given only for firm matches. Size is omitted from some rows. Given values are once, few, many or a class for expanded clones.

v_gene: TRBV29-1
abundance: few
j_gene: TRBJ1-4
d_gene: NA
CDR3aa: CSVEQGVGEKLFF
CDR3nt: TGCAGCGTTGAACAGGGAGTTGGGGAAAAACTGTTTTTT

v_gene: TRBV6-5
abundance: NA
j_gene: TRBJ2-1
d_gene: TRBD1
CDR3aa: CASKPTGNSYNEQFF
CDR3nt: TGTGCCAGCAAACCGACAGGGAATTCCTACAATGAGCAGTTCTTC

v_gene: TRBV29-1
abundance: NA
j_gene: TRBJ1-1
d_gene: NA
CDR3aa: CSVVLGMNTEAFF
CDR3nt: TGCAGCGTTGTTTTGGGGATGAACACTGAAGCTTTCTTT

v_gene: TRBV5-4
abundance: NA
j_gene: TRBJ2-3
d_gene: TRBD2
CDR3aa: CASSPRTSGGKWDTQYF
CDR3nt: TGTGCCAGCAGCCCCCGGACTAGCGGGGGAAAGTGGGATACGCAGTATTTT

v_gene: TRBV5-1
abundance: NA
j_gene: TRBJ1-6
d_gene: NA
CDR3aa: CASSLGVRGYSPLHF
CDR3nt: TGCGCCAGCAGCTTGGGTGTCAGGGGATATTCACCCCTCCACTTT

v_gene: TRBV28
abundance: NA
j_gene: TRBJ2-7
d_gene: NA
CDR3aa: CASSSPGVHEQYF
CDR3nt: TGTGCCAGCAGTTCCCCAGGGGTTCACGAGCAGTACTTC

v_gene: TRBV20-1
abundance: NA
j_gene: TRBJ2-1
d_gene: NA
CDR3aa: CSAGDGKEQFF
CDR3nt: TGCAGTGCCGGGGACGGGAAAGAGCAGTTCTTC

v_gene: TRBV29-1
abundance: NA
j_gene: TRBJ2-3
d_gene: TRBD1
CDR3aa: CSDIGTGGSDTQYF
CDR3nt: TGCAGCGATATAGGGACAGGGGGCTCAGATACGCAGTATTTT

v_gene: TRBV11-3
abundance: few
j_gene: TRBJ2-4
d_gene: NA
CDR3aa: CASSLEDSYIQYF
CDR3nt: TGTGCCAGCAGCTTAGAGGACAGTTACATTCAGTACTTC

v_gene: TRBV5-1
abundance: NA
j_gene: TRBJ2-6
d_gene: NA
CDR3aa: CASSFAGTGANVLTF
CDR3nt: TGCGCCAGCAGCTTTGCGGGTACTGGGGCCAACGTCCTGACTTTC

v_gene: TRBV10-2
abundance: NA
j_gene: TRBJ1-1
d_gene: NA
CDR3aa: CASSPTNTEAFF
CDR3nt: TGCGCCAGCAGCCCGACGAACACTGAAGCTTTCTTT

v_gene: TRBV30
abundance: NA
j_gene: TRBJ1-6
d_gene: NA
CDR3aa: CAWSQGSYNSPLHF
CDR3nt: TGTGCCTGGAGTCAGGGGTCCTATAATTCACCCCTCCACTTT

v_gene: TRBV29-1
abundance: NA
j_gene: TRBJ2-1
d_gene: NA
CDR3aa: CSVAQQGWEQFF
CDR3nt: TGCAGCGTTGCCCAACAGGGTTGGGAGCAGTTCTTC

v_gene: TRBV5-1
abundance: NA
j_gene: TRBJ2-2
d_gene: NA
CDR3aa: CASSWNSINTGELFF
CDR3nt: TGCGCCAGCAGCTGGAACAGCATAAACACCGGGGAGCTGTTTTTT

v_gene: TRBV30
abundance: NA
j_gene: TRBJ1-1
d_gene: NA
CDR3aa: CAWSVQIGGNTEAFF
CDR3nt: TGTGCCTGGAGTGTACAAATAGGGGGGAACACTGAAGCTTTCTTT

v_gene: TRBV30
abundance: few
j_gene: TRBJ1-2
d_gene: TRBD1
CDR3aa: CALTGNGYTF
CDR3nt: TGTGCCTTGACAGGGAATGGCTACACCTTC

v_gene: TRBV29-1
abundance: few
j_gene: TRBJ2-7
d_gene: TRBD1
CDR3aa: CSVRQGSYEQYF
CDR3nt: TGCAGCGTCCGACAGGGATCCTACGAGCAGTACTTC

v_gene: TRBV15
abundance: NA
j_gene: TRBJ2-3
d_gene: NA
CDR3aa: CATSPRQGGDTQYF
CDR3nt: TGTGCCACCAGCCCTCGACAGGGAGGGGATACGCAGTATTTT

v_gene: TRBV19
abundance: few
j_gene: TRBJ1-5
d_gene: TRBD1
CDR3aa: CASSIPGQGGNQPQHF
CDR3nt: TGTGCCAGTAGTATCCCGGGACAGGGGGGCAATCAGCCCCAGCATTTT

v_gene: TRBV2
abundance: NA
j_gene: TRBJ2-5
d_gene: NA
CDR3aa: CASSETGSRETQYF
CDR3nt: TGTGCCAGCAGTGAAACAGGATCTAGGGAGACCCAGTACTTC

v_gene: TRBV4-1
abundance: NA
j_gene: TRBJ2-3
d_gene: TRBD2
CDR3aa: CASSPLGAGESTDTQYF
CDR3nt: TGCGCCAGCAGCCCCCTAGGGGCGGGGGAAAGCACAGATACGCAGTATTTT

v_gene: TRBV4-1
abundance: once
j_gene: TRBJ1-2
d_gene: NA
CDR3aa: CASSFGTGANYGYTF
CDR3nt: TGCGCCAGCAGCTTTGGGACGGGAGCTAACTATGGCTACACCTTC

v_gene: TRBV5-1
abundance: few
j_gene: TRBJ2-7
d_gene: TRBD1
CDR3aa: CASSYRGAGYEQYF
CDR3nt: TGCGCCAGCAGCTACAGGGGCGCCGGATACGAGCAGTACTTC

v_gene: TRBV29-1
abundance: NA
j_gene: TRBJ1-1
d_gene: NA
CDR3aa: CSVERGPLNTEAFF
CDR3nt: TGCAGCGTTGAACGGGGGCCCCTGAACACTGAAGCTTTCTTT

v_gene: TRBV10-3
abundance: few
j_gene: TRBJ2-7
d_gene: NA
CDR3aa: CAISDVDYEQYF
CDR3nt: TGTGCCATCAGTGATGTGGATTACGAGCAGTACTTC

v_gene: TRBV18
abundance: NA
j_gene: TRBJ1-1
d_gene: TRBD1
CDR3aa: CASSPDRVEAFF
CDR3nt: TGTGCCAGCTCACCGGACAGGGTTGAAGCTTTCTTT

v_gene: TRBV25-1
abundance: NA
j_gene: TRBJ2-1
d_gene: NA
CDR3aa: CASSELGTQLDNEQFF
CDR3nt: TGTGCCAGCAGTGAACTGGGGACTCAACTAGACAATGAGCAGTTCTTC

v_gene: TRBV30
abundance: NA
j_gene: TRBJ1-1
d_gene: NA
CDR3aa: CAWRARGNTEAFF
CDR3nt: TGTGCCTGGAGGGCTCGGGGGAACACTGAAGCTTTCTTT

v_gene: TRBV30
abundance: NA
j_gene: TRBJ1-1
d_gene: TRBD1
CDR3aa: CAWSVLGQGAAAHDAFF
CDR3nt: TGTGCCTGGAGTGTATTGGGCCAGGGGGCAGCGGCCCATGACGCTTTCTTT

v_gene: TRBV15
abundance: NA
j_gene: TRBJ2-7
d_gene: NA
CDR3aa: CATSRDVRTTGVYEQYF
CDR3nt: TGTGCCACCAGCAGAGATGTCAGGACGACTGGAGTCTACGAGCAGTACTTC

v_gene: TRBV7-8
abundance: once
j_gene: TRBJ2-2
d_gene: NA
CDR3aa: CASSLVALNTGELFF
CDR3nt: TGTGCCAGCAGCTTAGTAGCCCTGAACACCGGGGAGCTGTTTTTT

v_gene: TRBV30
abundance: NA
j_gene: TRBJ2-5
d_gene: NA
CDR3aa: CAWSGGTETQYF
CDR3nt: TGTGCCTGGAGCGGCGGAACGGAGACCCAGTACTTC

v_gene: TRBV15
abundance: NA
j_gene: TRBJ2-5
d_gene: NA
CDR3aa: CATSKTETQYF
CDR3nt: TGTGCCACCAGCAAAACGGAGACCCAGTACTTC

v_gene: TRBV29-1
abundance: NA
j_gene: TRBJ2-3
d_gene: NA
CDR3aa: CSVEARGPTDTQYF
CDR3nt: TGCAGCGTTGAAGCGCGGGGGCCTACGGATACGCAGTATTTT

v_gene: TRBV5-1
abundance: NA
j_gene: TRBJ2-2
d_gene: NA
CDR3aa: CASSPGTALGNTGELFF
CDR3nt: TGCGCCAGCAGCCCCGGGACCGCCCTCGGAAACACCGGGGAGCTGTTTTTT

v_gene: TRBV27
abundance: NA
j_gene: TRBJ2-3
d_gene: NA
CDR3aa: CASLNRAGTQYF
CDR3nt: TGTGCCAGCCTTAATCGGGCAGGTACGCAGTATTTT

v_gene: TRBV29-1
abundance: once
j_gene: TRBJ2-3
d_gene: TRBD2
CDR3aa: CSVASGGGDTQYF
CDR3nt: TGCAGCGTTGCTAGCGGGGGTGGAGATACGCAGTATTTT

v_gene: TRBV11-2
abundance: NA
j_gene: TRBJ2-3
d_gene: TRBD2
CDR3aa: CASSARLAATDTQYF
CDR3nt: TGTGCCAGCAGCGCCCGACTAGCGGCTACAGATACGCAGTATTTT

v_gene: TRBV20-1
abundance: NA
j_gene: TRBJ1-2
d_gene: NA
CDR3aa: CSAENRDGYTF
CDR3nt: TGCAGTGCTGAAAACAGGGATGGCTACACCTTC

v_gene: TRBV5-1
abundance: NA
j_gene: TRBJ2-3
d_gene: NA
CDR3aa: CASSFMTGASTDTQYF
CDR3nt: TGCGCCAGCAGCTTTATGACGGGGGCTAGCACAGATACGCAGTATTTT

v_gene: TRBV11-3
abundance: NA
j_gene: TRBJ2-2
d_gene: NA
CDR3aa: CAIQRFANTGELFF
CDR3nt: TGTGCCATACAGCGTTTCGCGAACACCGGGGAGCTGTTTTTT

v_gene: TRBV30
abundance: NA
j_gene: TRBJ2-6
d_gene: NA
CDR3aa: CAWEQGFGANVLTF
CDR3nt: TGTGCCTGGGAACAGGGCTTTGGGGCCAACGTCCTGACTTTC

v_gene: TRBV9
abundance: NA
j_gene: TRBJ1-4
d_gene: NA
CDR3aa: CASSVRGGSTNEKLFF
CDR3nt: TGTGCCAGCAGCGTACGGGGGGGCAGCACTAATGAAAAACTGTTTTTT

v_gene: TRBV4-1
abundance: NA
j_gene: TRBJ2-1
d_gene: NA
CDR3aa: CASSPPGSSYNEQFF
CDR3nt: TGCGCCAGCAGCCCTCCTGGTAGCTCCTACAATGAGCAGTTCTTC